This entry lists 5 T cell receptor beta chains sequenced from one sample in a study of CD8+ T cells in alopecia areata. Treatment of the sample: oral pan-JAK inhibitor, 5-10 mg twice daily. Sequencing templates came from extracted RNA that was reverse transcribed into cDNA. Repertoires were generated with immunoSEQ multiplex PCR, while TCRdb's copy carries only in-frame clones and drops some. The sample consists of 190,000 or so clones, around 56% of them appearing once. The material was CD4+ T cells sorted from blood, obtained at week 4, from a patient treated with tofacitinib. The origin of the receptors is a human donor with alopecia areata.

This clone was observed once. The rearrangement joins TRBV5-1 to TRBJ2-2, with TRBD1 identical over 7 bases. Trimming removed 4 bases from V and 4 bases from J; junction bases left unmatched: 4. Germline loops: CDR1 SGHRS, CDR2 YFSETQ. The CDR3 length is 14 residues. The CDR3 bases are TGCGCCAGCAGCCTACAGGGGAGCACCGGGGAGCTGTTTTTT. Its translation: CASSLQGSTGELFF.

The genes are TRBV30 and TRBJ2-1; possibly TRBD1 or TRBD2 for D (7 bases each). Trimming cost V 5 bases and J 10 bases, with 21 bases left between them. This CDR3 has 14 residues. Looked up from germline, CDR1 is GTSNPN and CDR2 is SVGIG (reference sequence). The CDR3 loop reads CAWGRGQYTGEQFF. In nucleotides, the CDR3 is TGTGCCTGGGGGAGGGGACAGTACACGGGCGAGCAGTTCTTC.

In this sample, this clone turned up once. This CDR3 is also generated by other DNA sequences in the sample. This CDR3 reads CASSLEGSTDTQYF. The CDR3 DNA is TGCGCCAGCAGCTTGGAGGGGTCCACAGATACGCAGTATTTT. The rearrangement joins TRBV5-1 to TRBJ2-3; D perhaps matches TRBD1 (5 bases). This CDR3 comprises 14 residues. Germline CDR1 is SGHRS and CDR2 is YFSETQ. Trimming shortened V by 0 bases and J by 2 bases, and 7 bases separated the two germline ends.

CDR3 in DNA: TGTGCCAGCCTCCACGGGGACAGCTCGGTGGACACTGAAGCTTTCTTT. This translates into CASLHGDSSVDTEAFF. The V gene is TRBV2, the J gene TRBJ1-1; TRBD1 matches at 7 bases. CDR3 size: 16 residues. Germline values: CDR1 SNHLY, CDR2 FYNNEI. V shed 8 bases, J shed 3 bases, and the junction held 15 bases outside the gene matches.

This chain joins TRBV5-6 and TRBJ1-5; tentative D call: TRBD1 (6 bases). CDR3 length: 16 residues. Trimming left V 1 base short and J 3 bases short, with 14 bases between. In germline, CDR1 is SGHDT, CDR2 YYEEEE. The CDR3 coding sequence is TGTGCCAGCAGCTTGATGGGCAGGGGATACAATCAGCCCCAGCATTTT. This translates into CASSLMGRGYNQPQHF.